This T cell receptor beta chain was obtained from a study of cytomegalovirus exposure and HLA in healthy donors. Findings of the study overall: A previous analysis found most TCR beta V segments productive roughly 90% or roughly 30% of the time. In vitro testing confirmed a few CMV-associated chains as specific for CMV antigens.

With regard to this clone: Its antigen is currently unknown.

The PCR employed 60 Vbeta primers together with 13 Jbeta primers. Profiling relied on immunoSEQ multiplex PCR, and the TCRdb table lists in-frame clones only, not all of them. This repertoire shows 120,000 or so clones, 80% found once; its top ten account for 2.5%. This cohort consisted of healthy bone marrow donors. The receptor was isolated from a man younger than 40 in good health and CMV-seronegative. Sequencing was carried out using PBMCs.

The CDR3 spells CASSEAGRPGDTIYF. CDR3 in DNA: TGTGCCAGCAGTGAAGCGGGTCGCCCCGGGGACACCATATATTTT. The V call is TRBV6-1, the J call TRBJ1-3; the D is unclear. The CDR3 runs 15 residues. Germline CDR1 is MNHNS and CDR2 is SASEGT. The germline V and J ends were trimmed by 0 bases and 8 bases, with 14 bases remaining between them.